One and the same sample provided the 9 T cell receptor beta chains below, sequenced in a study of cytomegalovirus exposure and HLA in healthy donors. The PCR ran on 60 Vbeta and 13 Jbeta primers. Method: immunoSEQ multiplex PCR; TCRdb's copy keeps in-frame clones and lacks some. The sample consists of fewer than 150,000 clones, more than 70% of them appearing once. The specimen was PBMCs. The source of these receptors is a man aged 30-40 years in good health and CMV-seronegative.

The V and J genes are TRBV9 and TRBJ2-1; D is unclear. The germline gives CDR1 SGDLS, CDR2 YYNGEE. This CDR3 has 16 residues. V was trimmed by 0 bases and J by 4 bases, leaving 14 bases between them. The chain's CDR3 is CASSVGPTRSYNEQFF. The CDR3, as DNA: TGTGCCAGCAGCGTAGGCCCAACTCGGTCTTACAATGAGCAGTTCTTC.

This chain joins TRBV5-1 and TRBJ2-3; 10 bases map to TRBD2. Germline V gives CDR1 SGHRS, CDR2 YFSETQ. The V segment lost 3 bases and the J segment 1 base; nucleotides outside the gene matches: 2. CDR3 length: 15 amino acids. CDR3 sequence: CASSSGTSGTDTQYF. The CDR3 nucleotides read TGCGCCAGCAGCTCAGGGACTAGCGGCACAGATACGCAGTATTTT.

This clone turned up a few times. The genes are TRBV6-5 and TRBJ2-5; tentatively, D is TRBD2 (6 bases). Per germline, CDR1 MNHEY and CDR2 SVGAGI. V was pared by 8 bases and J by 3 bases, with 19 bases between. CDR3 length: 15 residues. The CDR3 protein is CASGQPGGGKETQYF. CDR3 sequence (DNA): TGTGCCAGCGGGCAGCCCGGCGGAGGGAAAGAGACCCAGTACTTC.

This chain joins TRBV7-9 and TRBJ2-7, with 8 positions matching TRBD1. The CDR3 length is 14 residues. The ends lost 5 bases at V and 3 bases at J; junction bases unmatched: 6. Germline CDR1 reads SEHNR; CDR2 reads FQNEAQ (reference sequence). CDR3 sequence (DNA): TGTGCCAGCAGCACGACAGGGGAGTTCTACGAGCAGTACTTC. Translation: CASSTTGEFYEQYF.

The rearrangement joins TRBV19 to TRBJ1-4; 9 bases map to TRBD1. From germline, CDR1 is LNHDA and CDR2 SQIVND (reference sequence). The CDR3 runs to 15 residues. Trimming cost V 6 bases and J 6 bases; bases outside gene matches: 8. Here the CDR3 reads CASRATGGGYEKLFF. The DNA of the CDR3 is TGTGCCAGTAGGGCCACAGGGGGCGGCTATGAAAAACTGTTTTTT.

CDR3 sequence: CASSATGHLNTEAFF. The CDR3 bases are TGTGCCAGCAGCGCAACGGGACATTTGAACACTGAAGCTTTCTTT. The V gene is TRBV9, the J gene TRBJ1-1, with D perhaps matching TRBD1 (6 bases). V was trimmed by 3 bases and J by 0 bases, leaving 12 bases between them. Per germline, CDR1 SGDLS and CDR2 YYNGEE. The CDR3 loop spans 15 amino acids.

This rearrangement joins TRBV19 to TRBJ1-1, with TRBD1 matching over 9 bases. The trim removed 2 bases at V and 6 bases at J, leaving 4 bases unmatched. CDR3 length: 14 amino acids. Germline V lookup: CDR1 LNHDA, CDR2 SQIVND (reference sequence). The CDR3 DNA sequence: TGTGCCAGTAGTATAAATAACAGGGGGCCTGAAGCTTTCTTT. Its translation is CASSINNRGPEAFF.

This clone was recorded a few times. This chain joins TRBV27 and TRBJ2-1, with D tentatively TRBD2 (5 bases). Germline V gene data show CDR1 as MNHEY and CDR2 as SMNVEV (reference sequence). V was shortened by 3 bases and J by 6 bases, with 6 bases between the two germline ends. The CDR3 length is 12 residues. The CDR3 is CASSFGGNEQFF. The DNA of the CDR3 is TGTGCCAGCAGTTTTGGAGGCAATGAGCAGTTCTTC.

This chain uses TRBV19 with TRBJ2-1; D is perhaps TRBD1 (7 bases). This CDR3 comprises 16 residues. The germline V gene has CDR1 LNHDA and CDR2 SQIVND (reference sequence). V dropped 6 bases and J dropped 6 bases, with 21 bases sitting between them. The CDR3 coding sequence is TGTGCCAGTAGACTTCAGGGGGGAGGCGGTTCCAATGAGCAGTTCTTC. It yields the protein CASRLQGGGGSNEQFF.